One and the same sample provided the 12 T cell receptor beta chains below, sequenced in a study of T-cell memory formation after mild COVID-19. TCRdb re-derived calls from the 5' RACE reads in MiXCR, one entry per CDR3 protein. Found here are about 430,000 distinct CDR3 sequences, roughly 18% of them singletons; the top ten hold about a fifth. Source material: PBMCs or a T cell subset sorted from them (not recorded which). The receptors shown here come from a man aged 18-30 years who had mild COVID-19 (a few samples of this study predate the infection). Cell type and time point are not known.

In this sample, this clonotype turned up a few times. This sequence joins TRBV20-1 and TRBJ2-1; 9 bases are a match to TRBD1. The CDR3 runs to 18 residues. Germline V CDR1 and CDR2: DFQATT, SNEGSKA (reference sequence). The ends lost 6 bases at V and 4 bases at J; junction bases unmatched: 19. The DNA for the CDR3 is TGCAGTGCCCCGGGACAGGGAAGTGTGAGATGGTCATACAATGAGCAGTTCTTC. Its translation is CSAPGQGSVRWSYNEQFF.

This clonotype was observed a handful of times. This chain links TRBV10-3 with TRBJ1-3; D is undetermined. V was cut by 10 bases and J by 8 bases, with 15 bases left in between. Germline values: CDR1 ENHRY, CDR2 SYGVKD. This CDR3 is 12 amino acids long. CDR3 residues: CATGANSDTIYF. CDR3 coding DNA: TGTGCCACCGGAGCAAATTCCGACACCATATATTTT.

This chain connects TRBV7-8 to TRBJ2-1; TRBD1 or TRBD2 may be the D gene (5 bases each). V was trimmed by 3 bases and J by 7 bases, leaving 13 bases between them. This CDR3 is 14 amino acids long. CDR1 and CDR2 from the germline V gene are SGHVS and FQNEAQ. CDR3 nucleotide sequence: TGTGCCAGCAGCTTTAGTGAGGGGTGGAATGAGCAGTTCTTC. Encoded protein: CASSFSEGWNEQFF. The complete variable domain, with remaining parts taken from reference TRBV7-8 and TRBJ2-1, reads GAGVSQSPRYKVAKRGQDVALRCDPISGHVSLFWYQQALGQGPEFLTYFQNEAQLDKSGLPSDRFFAERPEGSVSTLKIQRTQQEDSAVYLCASSFSEGWNEQFFGPGTRLTVL.

Many counts were recorded for this clonotype. The rearrangement joins TRBV6-5 to TRBJ2-1, with 8 bases fitting TRBD1. CDR1 is MNHEY and CDR2 is SVGAGI in the germline V gene. The CDR3 is 15 residues long. J lost 0 bases, V lost 4 bases, and 2 bases had no gene match. CDR3 sequence: CASSSTGGSYNEQFF. CDR3 nucleotide sequence: TGTGCCAGCAGTTCCACAGGGGGCTCCTACAATGAGCAGTTCTTC.

The chain is built from TRBV5-1 and TRBJ2-7, with D perhaps TRBD1 (5 bases). CDR3 length: 16 amino acids. V was cut by 2 bases and J by 2 bases, with 17 bases left in between. The germline CDR1 and CDR2 sequences are SGHRS and YFSETQ. CDR3 DNA: TGCGCCAGCAGCTTCGACCAGGGTGCGAGAACCTACGAGCAGTACTTC. It translates to CASSFDQGARTYEQYF.

J is TRBJ1-6 and V is TRBV18; possible D gene TRBD1, 6 bases. CDR1 and CDR2 (germline): KGHSH, LQKENI. The germline V and J ends were trimmed by 10 bases and 7 bases, with 14 bases remaining between them. The CDR3 spans 13 residues. For the CDR3, the DNA is TGTGCCAACCGGGAGGACAGAAATTCACCCCTCCACTTT. Its translation: CANREDRNSPLHF. Based on the CDR3 plus reference TRBV18 and TRBJ1-6, the full variable domain is NAGVMQNPRHLVRRRGQEARLRCSPMKGHSHVYWYRQLPEEGLKFMVYLQKENIIDESGMPKERFSAEFPKEGPSILRIQQVVRGDSAAYFCANREDRNSPLHFGNGTRLTVT.

This clonotype showed up just a few times. This rearrangement joins TRBV6-5 to TRBJ2-5, with D perhaps being TRBD1 or TRBD2 (6 bases each). V was shortened by 2 bases and J by 7 bases, with 11 bases between the two germline ends. Germline V gene data show CDR1 as MNHEY and CDR2 as SVGAGI. The CDR3 consists of 13 residues. This CDR3 is CASSYKGGGTQYF. CDR3 DNA sequence: TGTGCCAGCAGTTACAAGGGGGGTGGGACCCAGTACTTC.

This clonotype appeared many times. The chain carries TRBV7-2 and TRBJ2-5; D call uncertain. Germline V lookup: CDR1 SGHTA, CDR2 FQGNSA. V was trimmed by 0 bases and J by 4 bases, leaving 15 bases between them. This CDR3 contains 16 residues. The DNA for the CDR3 is TGTGCCAGCAGCTTAGCGTTAGGGTTTAGAAGAGAGACCCAGTACTTC. Translation gives CASSLALGFRRETQYF.

This clonotype showed up just a few times. The chain joins TRBV7-2 to TRBJ1-2; maybe TRBD1 (5 bases). This CDR3 is 15 amino acids long. V was pared by 6 bases and J by 0 bases, with 14 bases between. CDR1 SGHTA and CDR2 FQGNSA come from the germline V gene. CDR3 nucleotide sequence: TGTGCCAGCAGATTCGCAAACAGGCCTAACTATGGCTACACCTTC. This sequence encodes CASRFANRPNYGYTF.

V is TRBV6-5 and J is TRBJ2-2; D not certain. The CDR3 extends over 16 amino acids. V was trimmed by 2 bases and J by 5 bases, leaving 15 bases between them. Germline CDR1 is MNHEY and CDR2 is SVGAGI. The CDR3 loop reads CASSYKGTLGTGELFF. The DNA of the CDR3 is TGTGCCAGCAGTTACAAGGGCACATTGGGGACCGGGGAGCTGTTTTTT.

There are a few counts of this clonotype. V is TRBV7-9 and J is TRBJ2-3; 7 bases agree with TRBD1. Trimming took 5 bases from V and 1 from J; bases not matched to a gene: 6. This CDR3 comprises 15 residues. CDR1 is SEHNR, CDR2 FQNEAQ, per germline (reference sequence). In DNA, the CDR3 is TGTGCCAGCAGCGGGGACAGTACCCGCACAGATACGCAGTATTTT. Residues: CASSGDSTRTDTQYF.

The rearrangement joins TRBV20-1 to TRBJ2-1; D not certain. The CDR3 is 15 residues long. Germline CDR1 reads DFQATT; CDR2 reads SNEGSKA (reference sequence). V lost 5 bases and J lost 0, with 14 bases in between. Written as DNA, the CDR3 is TGCAGTGCTTTCCCGGAGACCAACTCCTACAATGAGCAGTTCTTC. It encodes CSAFPETNSYNEQFF.